Listed here is a single TCR beta chain. Its specificity is unknown. Repertoires were generated with immunoSEQ multiplex PCR, while TCRdb's copy carries only in-frame clones and drops some. This table holds more than 60,000 clones, 85% to 90% found once. This specimen comes from a study of OX40 agonist ivuxolimab in advanced cancers. Turning to the study itself: The drug used for patients, ivuxolimab, was an agonistic anti-OX40 (CD134) antibody. Study results and limitations: CD4+ and CD8+ T cells in blood underwent clonal expansion by week 6 at 0.1 to 3.0 mg/kg.

V was shortened by 2 bases and J by 2 bases, with 9 bases between the two germline ends. CDR1 SGDLS and CDR2 YYNGEE come from the germline V gene. This CDR3 region has 14 residues. This receptor was taken from an adult with an advanced solid tumor such as melanoma, head and neck, liver or kidney cancer. The material was CD4+ or CD8+ T cells sorted from blood, obtained in a trial of the OX40 agonist ivuxolimab. J is TRBJ2-3 and V is TRBV9, with no clear D. The chain's CDR3 is CASSVGHDTDTQYF. The CDR3 DNA sequence: TGTGCCAGCAGCGTGGGCCATGACACAGATACGCAGTATTTT.